This passage covers 14 T cell receptor beta chains from one sample sequenced in a study of T cell repertoires in cytomegalovirus infection. Their target antigens are unknown. One entry per CDR3 protein, called by TCRdb with MiXCR from the reads. The sample holds around 100,000 distinct CDR3 sequences, over 9.5% seen once. The sample comprised PBMCs, sequenced either directly or after in vitro stimulation (not recorded which). The source is a human donor in good health (CMV status not recorded). Some clones in this sample may be carry-over from other donors' samples.

This clonotype was detected ten times or more. The chain links TRBV19 to TRBJ1-5; 8 nucleotides align to TRBD1. The trim removed 10 bases at V and 1 base at J, leaving 6 bases unmatched. Germline lookup yields CDR1 LNHDA and CDR2 SQIVND (reference sequence). This CDR3 has 14 residues. CDR3 in DNA: TGTGCCACCAATGACAGGGGCAGCAATCAGCCCCAGCATTTT. Translated: CATNDRGSNQPQHF.

There are many counts of this clonotype. The chain employs TRBV6-1 and TRBJ1-2; 7 bases align to TRBD1. This CDR3 comprises 13 residues. With 2 bases clipped from V and 7 bases from J, the junction kept 4 bases outside the gene matches. The germline V gene has CDR1 MNHNS and CDR2 SASEGT. CDR3 in DNA: TGTGCCAGCAGTGAACCTACAGGGGCTGGCTACACCTTC. It encodes CASSEPTGAGYTF.

The chain has TRBV2 and TRBJ2-7, with 8 bases identical to TRBD2. The V gene's germline CDR1 is SNHLY and CDR2 FYNNEI. V was clipped by 10 bases and J by 0 bases; unmatched bases: 5. This CDR3 is built from 13 residues. CDR3 sequence: CATVAGSSYEQYF. DNA for the CDR3: TGTGCCACCGTAGCGGGAAGCTCCTACGAGCAGTACTTC.

A few counts support this clonotype. The CDR3 loop reads CASSVYASGRALHNEQFF. Written as DNA, the CDR3 is TGTGCCAGCAGCGTATACGCTAGCGGGAGGGCCCTCCACAATGAGCAGTTCTTC. The chain recombines TRBV9 with TRBJ2-1; 12 bases fit TRBD2. Per the germline V gene, CDR1 is SGDLS and CDR2 is YYNGEE. The ends lost 1 base at V and 5 bases at J; junction bases unmatched: 10. This CDR3 is 18 amino acids long.

The chain employs TRBV6-2 or TRBV6-3 and TRBJ2-7, with D maybe TRBD2 (6 bases). The length of the CDR3 is 12 residues. V lost 5 bases and J 9 bases, leaving 14 bases between the germline ends. The germline V gene encodes CDR1 MNHEY and CDR2 SVGEGT. The CDR3: CASSDTGTLQYF. In DNA, the CDR3 is TGTGCCAGCAGTGATACCGGGACTCTGCAGTACTTC.

This clonotype was found a few times. This chain links TRBV7-2 with TRBJ2-4, with D perhaps matching TRBD2 (6 bases). CDR1 and CDR2 from the germline V gene are SGHTA and FQGNSA. This CDR3 contains 14 residues. V gave up 5 bases and J gave up 5 bases, with 13 bases separating them. CDR3 loop: CASSRRDFQNIQYF. DNA of the CDR3: TGTGCCAGCAGCCGCCGGGACTTTCAAAACATTCAGTACTTC.

In its sample, this clonotype was seen a few times. The chain is built from TRBV6-2 or TRBV6-3 and TRBJ1-1; no reliable D call. The CDR3 runs to 13 residues. Germline values: CDR1 MNHEY, CDR2 SVGEGT. V was cut by 1 base and J by 5 bases, with 8 bases left in between. The CDR3 region has the DNA TGTGCCAGCAGTTACTACGGCGGTACTGAAGCTTTCTTT. Its translation is CASSYYGGTEAFF.

This clonotype occurred many times. The rearrangement links TRBV14 to TRBJ1-1; D might be TRBD1 (6 bases). Per the germline V gene, CDR1 is SGHDN and CDR2 is FVKESK. V was trimmed by 10 bases and J by 4 bases, leaving 25 bases between them. This CDR3 is built from 16 residues. The CDR3, as DNA: TGTGCCATCTTCGGGACACCGGGCCTGTTGGGCACTGAAGCTTTCTTT. This encodes CAIFGTPGLLGTEAFF.

This clonotype has ten or more counts. The chain has TRBV7-2 and TRBJ1-6; 7 nucleotides align to TRBD1. With 5 bases clipped from V and 7 bases from J, the junction kept 2 bases outside the gene matches. The CDR3 has 13 residues. Germline loops: CDR1 SGHTA, CDR2 FQGNSA. The CDR3 spells CASSPDRNSPLHF. DNA for the CDR3: TGTGCCAGCAGCCCGGACAGGAATTCACCCCTCCACTTT.

This clonotype was counted only a few times. The V call is TRBV5-1, the J call TRBJ2-1; D is possibly TRBD2 (6 bases). The ends were cut back, 4 bases at V and 5 bases at J, with 16 bases in the middle. Germline V CDR1 and CDR2: SGHRS, YFSETQ. The CDR3 covers 15 residues. The CDR3: CASSLDPGLNNEQFF. CDR3 nucleotide sequence: TGCGCCAGCAGCCTGGATCCGGGACTCAACAATGAGCAGTTCTTC.

This chain connects TRBV7-6 to TRBJ1-1; D is perhaps TRBD1 (6 bases). The ends were cut back, 4 bases at V and 7 bases at J, with 10 bases in the middle. The CDR3 extends over 12 amino acids. Germline CDR1 SGHVS, CDR2 FNYEAQ. The CDR3 sequence: CASSSDSSEAFF. The CDR3 coding sequence is TGTGCCAGCAGCTCGGACAGTAGTGAAGCTTTCTTT.

This clonotype was counted ten times or more. This chain joins TRBV19 and TRBJ2-7; the D is unclear. V lost 5 bases and J lost 3, with 8 bases in between. This CDR3 contains 12 residues. Germline V CDR1 and CDR2: LNHDA, SQIVND (reference sequence). Written as DNA, the CDR3 is TGTGCCAGTAGTCTCATGGGCTACGAGCAGTACTTC. This translates into CASSLMGYEQYF.

In this sample, this clonotype turned up many times. The chain couples TRBV7-2 to TRBJ2-6, with 9 bases lining up with TRBD1. V was clipped by 5 bases and J by 2 bases; unmatched bases: 4. Germline assignment: CDR1 SGHTA and CDR2 FQGNSA. This CDR3 has 16 residues. In nucleotides, the CDR3 is TGTGCCAGCAGCCCACGGACAGGGGCTGGGGCCAACGTCCTGACTTTC. This encodes CASSPRTGAGANVLTF.

In this sample, this clonotype turned up many times. This chain joins TRBV7-9 and TRBJ2-7; 11 nucleotides match TRBD2. Trimming took 4 bases from V and 4 from J; bases not matched to a gene: 9. Germline assignment: CDR1 SEHNR and CDR2 FQNEAQ (reference sequence). The CDR3 spans 16 residues. Here the CDR3 reads CASSWPGTSGSYEQYF. DNA for the CDR3: TGTGCCAGCAGCTGGCCTGGGACTAGCGGTTCTTACGAGCAGTACTTC.